The rows below give T cell receptor beta chains drawn from one sample of a study of blood T cell repertoires in COVID-19. Profiled with immunoSEQ multiplex PCR; TCRdb holds only in-frame clones, not every one. The sample holds approximately 230,000 clones, 80% to 90% seen once. Sequencing was performed on peripheral blood. The receptors derive from a man older than 75 with acute or convalescent COVID-19. Each CDR3 is given with its conserved first and last residue. A D gene is named only where the DNA matches it firmly. Clone sizes are given selectively: once, few, many, or a class where the clone is expanded.

v_call	j_call	d_call	clone_size	cdr3_aa	cdr3_nt
TRBV9	TRBJ1-1	.	.	CASSAMNTEAFF	TGTGCCAGCAGCGCTATGAACACTGAAGCTTTCTTT
TRBV5-1	TRBJ2-1	TRBD2	.	CASSSTSGSYNEQFF	TGCGCCAGCAGCAGTACTAGCGGGAGCTACAATGAGCAGTTCTTC
TRBV11-2	TRBJ1-2	TRBD1	.	CASTPGTAYGYTF	TGTGCCAGCACCCCCGGGACAGCCTATGGCTACACCTTC
TRBV19	TRBJ1-4	.	.	CASSIVGGAISEKLFF	TGTGCCAGTAGTATAGTAGGCGGAGCCATTAGTGAAAAACTGTTTTTT
TRBV18	TRBJ2-5	TRBD1	.	CASSPGQGETQYF	TGTGCCAGCTCACCCGGACAGGGGGAGACCCAGTACTTC
TRBV7-6	TRBJ2-7	.	.	CASSLLGRVGHEQYF	TGTGCCAGCAGCCTACTCGGCAGGGTAGGCCACGAGCAGTACTTC
TRBV18	TRBJ1-3	.	.	CASSQEIGRLGGNTIYF	TGTGCCAGCTCTCAAGAAATTGGAAGACTAGGAGGAAACACCATATATTTT
TRBV5-1	TRBJ2-3	TRBD2	.	CASSLSGRSTDTQYF	TGCGCCAGCAGCCTTAGCGGGAGGAGCACAGATACGCAGTATTTT
TRBV5-1	TRBJ2-7	TRBD1	.	CASSNPTGGNYEQYF	TGCGCCAGCAGCAACCCGACAGGGGGCAACTACGAGCAGTACTTC
TRBV5-1	TRBJ1-2	TRBD1	.	CASSLEGGQFGYTF	TGCGCCAGCAGCTTGGAGGGGGGACAGTTCGGCTACACCTTC
TRBV7-2	TRBJ2-7	TRBD2	.	CASSYIAGRAREQYF	TGTGCCAGCAGTTACATAGCGGGAAGGGCGAGGGAGCAGTACTTC
TRBV6-6	TRBJ2-3	.	.	CASSPEIQITDTQYF	TGTGCCAGCAGTCCAGAAATCCAGATCACAGATACGCAGTATTTT
TRBV9	TRBJ1-6	TRBD1	.	CASSPSRGTLSSYNSPLHF	TGTGCCAGCAGCCCAAGCAGGGGGACCCTGAGCTCCTATAATTCACCCCTCCACTTT
TRBV6-5	TRBJ1-3	.	.	CATGFREAIYF	TGTGCCACAGGGTTCCGAGAGGCCATATATTTT
TRBV19	TRBJ1-2	TRBD1	.	CASSFDRAYGYTF	TGTGCCAGTAGTTTCGACAGGGCCTATGGCTACACCTTC
TRBV6-5	TRBJ1-2	TRBD1	once	CASSYPTGSGYTF	TGTGCCAGCAGTTACCCGACAGGGTCTGGCTACACCTTC
TRBV6-5	TRBJ2-7	.	.	CASSTSVVVVEQYF	TGTGCCAGCAGTACCTCGGTCGTGGTCGTGGAGCAGTACTTC
TRBV7-9	TRBJ2-7	.	.	CASSFEQGLEQYF	TGTGCCAGCAGCTTTGAACAGGGTCTCGAGCAGTACTTC
TRBV28	TRBJ1-4	.	.	CASRPGLYEKLFF	TGTGCCAGCAGGCCGGGACTCTACGAAAAACTGTTTTTT
TRBV11-3	TRBJ2-3	.	.	CASSSFTDTQYF	TGTGCCAGCAGCTCCTTTACAGATACGCAGTATTTT
TRBV5-1	TRBJ1-5	TRBD1	.	CASSLSGGPGQPQHF	TGCGCCAGCAGCCTTTCAGGGGGCCCGGGACAGCCCCAGCATTTT
TRBV18	TRBJ2-3	.	.	CASSPPREWADTQYF	TGTGCCAGCTCACCACCCCGGGAGTGGGCAGATACGCAGTATTTT
TRBV28	TRBJ2-7	TRBD2	few	CASSLAGVSYEQYF	TGTGCCAGCAGCCTAGCGGGGGTCTCCTACGAGCAGTACTTC
TRBV5-8	TRBJ2-3	.	.	CASSLGSTDSTDTQYF	TGTGCCAGCAGCTTGGGATCGACAGACAGCACAGATACGCAGTATTTT
TRBV19	TRBJ2-2	TRBD1	.	CASGTLRGQGLTGELFF	TGTGCCAGTGGAACGTTACGGGGACAGGGGCTGACCGGGGAGCTGTTTTTT
TRBV2	TRBJ1-2	TRBD1	.	CASIQDRNDYGYTF	TGTGCCAGCATTCAGGACAGGAACGACTATGGCTACACCTTC
TRBV27	TRBJ1-6	.	.	CASSLSQYSPLHF	TGTGCCAGCAGTTTATCACAGTATTCACCCCTCCACTTT
TRBV7-3	TRBJ2-7	.	.	CASSLMGGPSYEQYF	TGTGCCAGCAGCTTAATGGGGGGACCTTCCTACGAGCAGTACTTC
TRBV9	TRBJ2-2	TRBD2	.	CASSAGTILTGELFF	TGTGCCAGCAGCGCCGGGACTATACTTACCGGGGAGCTGTTTTTT
TRBV6-6	TRBJ1-6	.	.	CASSPDPRKSPLHF	TGTGCCAGCAGCCCCGACCCGAGGAAGTCACCCCTCCACTTT
TRBV7-8	TRBJ2-7	.	.	CASSFRTGGSYEQYF	TGTGCCAGCAGCTTTCGGACAGGAGGGTCCTACGAGCAGTACTTC
TRBV29-1	TRBJ2-3	TRBD1	.	CSVGQGSTDTQYF	TGCAGCGTCGGACAGGGCAGCACAGATACGCAGTATTTT
TRBV7-8	TRBJ2-7	.	.	CASSLVLRQFGEQYF	TGTGCCAGCAGCTTAGTCCTCAGGCAGTTCGGCGAGCAGTACTTC
TRBV2	TRBJ2-3	.	.	CASSDATAFTDTQYF	TGTGCCAGCAGTGATGCGACAGCCTTCACAGATACGCAGTATTTT
TRBV6-2/TRBV6-3	TRBJ1-5	.	.	CASSYSGVGGVGGQPQHF	TGTGCCAGCAGTTACTCGGGCGTTGGCGGGGTGGGAGGACAGCCCCAGCATTTT
TRBV15	TRBJ2-1	.	.	CATSREKRRNEQFF	TGTGCCACCAGCAGAGAAAAACGGCGGAATGAGCAGTTCTTC
TRBV5-4	TRBJ1-2	.	.	CASSSRDLQGGYTF	TGTGCCAGCAGCTCCCGGGATCTTCAAGGGGGCTACACCTTC
TRBV4-3	TRBJ2-5	.	.	CASSKGGGTEETQYF	TGCGCCAGCAGCAAGGGGGGGGGTACTGAAGAGACCCAGTACTTC
TRBV29-1	TRBJ2-7	.	.	CSVTGSGGYEQYF	TGCAGCGTTACAGGGTCCGGAGGCTACGAGCAGTACTTC
TRBV15	TRBJ1-1	.	.	CATSPSRTNTEAFF	TGTGCCACCAGTCCTAGCCGAACGAACACTGAAGCTTTCTTT
TRBV28	TRBJ2-1	.	.	CASSLPVKPRTYNEQFF	TGTGCCAGCAGTTTACCGGTCAAACCTAGAACCTACAATGAGCAGTTCTTC
TRBV2	TRBJ1-3	.	few	CASRSSSAGNTIYF	TGTGCCAGCAGATCGTCCAGCGCTGGAAACACCATATATTTT
TRBV28	TRBJ2-2	TRBD2	.	CASSPIRLAGEVGELFF	TGTGCCAGCAGTCCAATAAGACTAGCGGGAGAAGTCGGGGAGCTGTTTTTT
TRBV25-1	TRBJ1-1	.	.	CASGKGERRTEAFF	TGTGCCAGCGGTAAGGGGGAAAGGAGAACTGAAGCTTTCTTT
TRBV2	TRBJ1-2	.	.	CASSEALRQDGYTF	TGTGCCAGCAGTGAAGCGCTTCGGCAGGATGGCTACACCTTC
TRBV6-5	TRBJ1-4	.	.	CASSYSAGVQEKLFF	TGTGCCAGCAGTTACTCTGCAGGGGTGCAAGAAAAACTGTTTTTT
TRBV10-3	TRBJ2-5	TRBD2	.	CAISGGTSGGAYQETQYF	TGTGCCATCAGTGGCGGGACTAGCGGGGGGGCGTACCAAGAGACCCAGTACTTC
TRBV7-2	TRBJ2-3	TRBD2	.	CASRKREGQTDTQYF	TGTGCCAGCAGAAAGCGGGAGGGCCAAACAGATACGCAGTATTTT
TRBV28	TRBJ2-1	.	.	CASTPVRLPYNEQFF	TGTGCCAGCACCCCAGTAAGACTCCCTTACAATGAGCAGTTCTTC
TRBV5-1	TRBJ1-3	TRBD1	.	CASSVEGTVGNTIYF	TGCGCCAGCAGCGTAGAAGGGACAGTTGGAAACACCATATATTTT
TRBV24-1	TRBJ2-7	.	.	CATSDGDRYEQYF	TGTGCCACCAGTGACGGTGACAGGTACGAGCAGTACTTC
TRBV28	TRBJ2-1	TRBD2	once	CASTPAGGAYNEQFF	TGTGCCAGCACCCCGGCGGGAGGGGCCTACAATGAGCAGTTCTTC
TRBV28	TRBJ1-2	.	.	CASRRLTGRVGGYTF	TGTGCCAGCAGACGTTTGACAGGCCGTGTGGGGGGCTACACCTTC
TRBV10-3	TRBJ2-7	.	.	CAISERQESYEQYF	TGTGCCATCAGTGAGAGACAGGAGAGCTACGAGCAGTACTTC
TRBV19	TRBJ1-2	.	.	CASSNGQISFSLVGYTF	TGTGCCAGTAGTAACGGACAGATATCCTTCTCTTTGGTTGGCTACACCTTC
TRBV12-3/TRBV12-4	TRBJ2-7	TRBD1	few	CASSSTDRDEQYF	TGTGCCAGCAGTTCGACGGACAGGGACGAGCAGTACTTC
TRBV12-5	TRBJ1-2	TRBD1	.	CASGSTAPGQKSNYGYTF	TGTGCTAGTGGCAGTACCGCGCCGGGACAGAAGTCGAACTATGGCTACACCTTC
TRBV5-6	TRBJ2-7	.	.	CASSPLGGSSYEQYF	TGTGCCAGCAGCCCCCTGGGGGGTTCTTCCTACGAGCAGTACTTC
TRBV12-3/TRBV12-4	TRBJ2-7	.	.	CASSFGIPYEQYF	TGTGCCAGCAGTTTCGGGATCCCCTACGAGCAGTACTTC
TRBV9	TRBJ1-5	TRBD1	.	CASSPGDRGNQPQHF	TGTGCCAGCAGCCCCGGTGACAGGGGCAATCAGCCCCAGCATTTT